This T cell receptor (beta chain) derives from a study of Graves' ophthalmopathy and Graves' hyperthyroidism (dated by TCRdb to 2016 to 2019). About the full investigation: Peripheral blood was collected at initial diagnosis, before any treatment. To tell Graves' ophthalmopathy apart from Graves' hyperthyroidism, and to predict which patients would progress to ophthalmopathy, the study relied on TCR beta repertoire signatures. In total, over 130 blood samples were TCR-sequenced: some 43 ophthalmopathy, about 75 hyperthyroidism and about 17 hyperthyroidism-to-ophthalmopathy patients. To explore V-J signatures that separate ophthalmopathy from hyperthyroidism, a discovery set of more than 95 patients was enrolled, consisting of about 41 with ophthalmopathy and some 59 with stable hyperthyroidism. For independent validation, a separate cohort was made up of 18 to 20 hyperthyroidism patients plus 17 patients who later progressed from hyperthyroidism to ophthalmopathy. In about six hyperthyroidism patients, the T-cell repertoires found in thyroid tissue were compared with those found in blood. Following sample collection, hyperthyroidism patients were given methimazole at a starting dose of 30 mg daily, and ophthalmopathy patients were given high-dose intravenous methylprednisolone. The roughly 100 discovery patients were randomly divided into training and test sets at a 7:3 ratio. Overall study results and their limits: In validation, the model predicted ophthalmopathy progression with about 70% sensitivity and roughly 78% specificity; some twelve predicted patients were CT-confirmed with GO in a median of about 6.1 months. Ophthalmopathy was separated from stable hyperthyroidism by the 13-signature model with just under 90% sensitivity and about 81% specificity in cross-validation and with 80%/75% in the test set. Most of the expanded thyroid clonotypes with a frequency above 0.001 were also detected in blood, and it was suggested that the thyroid immune response may be reflected by blood repertoires. Sample size was not predetermined statistically, and investigators were not blinded to group allocation.

This clonotype showed up many times. The antigen it recognizes is unknown. There are no base qualities to consult, and no much larger clone falls within one base. For repertoire sequencing, the TCR beta CDR3 regions were amplified from RNA transcripts. The first round of RT-PCR was done with HTBI primers and the Qiagen OneStep RT-PCR kit, and was followed by a second round of multiplex PCR, then size selection and purification. Libraries were sequenced on an Illumina HiSeq2000 using paired-end 100 bp reads. The study's processing was this. SOAPnuke was used to process the reads, removing any read that contained adapters or uncalled bases, had a mean Phred below 15, or lacked an exact match to the constant primer or identifier. COPE v1.2.5 was used to merge the high-quality paired reads. Each unique nucleotide sequence was treated as a clonotype, and MiTCR v1.1 was used to align the clonotypes to the IMGT TRB V, D and J references. Analysis was restricted to V-J combinations with a frequency above 0.0001, which covered 99.2% of repertoires. For each V-J combination, a TCR clonal expansion and chaos score was defined as the ratio of F50 clonal expansion to chaos observed in the TCRdist matrix. Welch's t-statistics and random forest were used to reduce features to over ten V-J combinations, which were fed into a naive Bayes classifier. The similarity between thyroid and blood repertoires was quantified using the Morisita-Horn index. The raw public reads went through TCRdb reprocessing: fastp at Q25, MiXCR clone calling, in-frame beta chains kept. Duplicate CDR3 protein sequences are folded into a single record with the most common DNA and genes. These V and J calls originate from TCRdb's pipeline instead of the authors' own analysis. A total of hundreds of thousands of distinct CDR3 sequences appear in this sample, about a fifth of them only once. About 6.6% of the sample comes from the top ten.

A patient counted as having stable hyperthyroidism if there was no progression to ophthalmopathy within 18 months of follow-up. Hyperthyroidism patients were newly diagnosed, with disease duration under 2 months, and aged 18 to 65 years. Patients were excluded if they had other autoimmune diseases, uncontrolled infections, pregnancy or lactation. Diagnosis relied on clinical symptoms, serum thyroxine, TRAb, thyroid ultrasound and orbital computed tomography. Using Ficoll-Paque density gradient centrifugation, PBMCs were isolated from 8.5 to 10 ml of fresh peripheral blood. Total RNA was extracted with Trizol reagent and quality-checked on an Agilent 2100 Bioanalyzer. CDR3 length: 15 amino acids, cysteine to phenylalanine. Only the CDR3 part of the read is kept: 45 bases, read in frame from the first base. Trimming accounts for 6 bases at V and 2 bases at J, while the number of junction bases matched to no gene is 6. According to the germline V gene, CDR1 reads MDHEN and CDR2 reads SYDVKM.

Source material: peripheral blood. This chain joins TRBV28 to TRBJ2-2; 7 bases in the middle match TRBD2. This receptor was taken from a woman in her late teens or twenties with stable Graves' hyperthyroidism. Some clones in this sample may be carry-over from other donors' samples. Donor details come from another sample of the same person, matched by shared clones. The CDR3 in this case is CASSRAGPNTGELFF. The sequenced DNA is TGTGCCAGCAGCCGAGCGGGACCTAACACCGGGGAGCTGTTTTTT.